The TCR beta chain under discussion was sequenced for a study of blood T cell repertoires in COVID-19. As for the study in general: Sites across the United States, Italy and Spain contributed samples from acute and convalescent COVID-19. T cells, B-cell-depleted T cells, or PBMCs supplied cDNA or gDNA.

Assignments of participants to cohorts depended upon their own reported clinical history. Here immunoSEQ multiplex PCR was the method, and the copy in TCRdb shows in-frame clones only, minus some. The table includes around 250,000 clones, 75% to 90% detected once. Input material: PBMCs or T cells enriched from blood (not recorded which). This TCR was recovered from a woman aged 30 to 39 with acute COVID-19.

CDR3 protein: CASSVVGQGGDEQYF. In DNA form, the CDR3 reads TGTGCCAGCAGCGTAGTAGGACAGGGAGGTGACGAGCAGTACTTC. The V call is TRBV9, the J call TRBJ2-7; 8 bases line up with TRBD1. There are 15 residues in the CDR3. Germline V gene sequence: CDR1 SGDLS, CDR2 YYNGEE. Trimming at V came to 0 bases and at J to 5 bases, leaving 7 bases not matched to a gene.